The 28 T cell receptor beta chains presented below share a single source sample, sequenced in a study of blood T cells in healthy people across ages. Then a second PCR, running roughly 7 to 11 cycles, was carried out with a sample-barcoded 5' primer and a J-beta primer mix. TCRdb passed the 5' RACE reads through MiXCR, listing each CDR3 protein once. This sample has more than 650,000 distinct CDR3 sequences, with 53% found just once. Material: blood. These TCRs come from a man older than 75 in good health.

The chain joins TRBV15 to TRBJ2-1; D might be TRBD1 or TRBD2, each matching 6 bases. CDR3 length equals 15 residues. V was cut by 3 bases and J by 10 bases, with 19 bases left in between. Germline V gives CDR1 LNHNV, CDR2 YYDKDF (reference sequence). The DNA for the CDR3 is TGTGCCACCAGCAGGAGAGGATCCGGGGGCGGAGAGCAGTTCTTC. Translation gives CATSRRGSGGGEQFF.

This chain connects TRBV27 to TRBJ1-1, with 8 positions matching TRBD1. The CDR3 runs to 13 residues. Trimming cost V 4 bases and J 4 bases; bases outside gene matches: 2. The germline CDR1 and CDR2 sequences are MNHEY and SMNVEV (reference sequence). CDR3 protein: CASSSGQGTEAFF. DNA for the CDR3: TGTGCCAGCAGTTCCGGACAGGGCACTGAAGCTTTCTTT.

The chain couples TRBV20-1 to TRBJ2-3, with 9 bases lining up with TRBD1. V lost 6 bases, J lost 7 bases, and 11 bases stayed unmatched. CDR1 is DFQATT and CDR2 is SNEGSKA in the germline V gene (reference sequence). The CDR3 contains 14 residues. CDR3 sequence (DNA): TGCAGTGCCCGGGGACAGGGAAGGGTAAATACGCAGTATTTT. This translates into CSARGQGRVNTQYF.

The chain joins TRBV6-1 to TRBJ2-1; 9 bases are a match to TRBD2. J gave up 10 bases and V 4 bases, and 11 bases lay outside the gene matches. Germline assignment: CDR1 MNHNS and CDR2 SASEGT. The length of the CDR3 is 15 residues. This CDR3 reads CASSARGGRAEEQFF. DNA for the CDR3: TGTGCCAGCAGTGCAAGGGGCGGGAGGGCCGAAGAGCAGTTCTTC.

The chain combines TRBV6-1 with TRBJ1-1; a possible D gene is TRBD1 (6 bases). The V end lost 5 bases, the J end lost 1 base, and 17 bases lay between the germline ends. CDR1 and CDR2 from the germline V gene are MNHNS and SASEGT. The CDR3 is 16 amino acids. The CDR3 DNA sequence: TGTGCCAGCAGTCCTCTTGCGGGGGGCTCGAACACTGAAGCTTTCTTT. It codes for CASSPLAGGSNTEAFF.

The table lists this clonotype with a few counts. The CDR3 DNA reads as TGTGCCAGCAGGCCGACAGGGTGGGGCTACACCTTC. This encodes CASRPTGWGYTF. The V and J genes are TRBV2 and TRBJ1-2; 7 nucleotides match TRBD1. Germline V lookup: CDR1 SNHLY, CDR2 FYNNEI. The CDR3 sequence is 12 residues long. The J segment lost 8 bases and the V segment lost 6 bases, leaving 6 bases of the junction unmatched.

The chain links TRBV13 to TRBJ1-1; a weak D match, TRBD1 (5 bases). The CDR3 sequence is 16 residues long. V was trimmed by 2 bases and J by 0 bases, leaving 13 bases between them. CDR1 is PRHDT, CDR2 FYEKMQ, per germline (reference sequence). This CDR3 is CASSLFRQTMNTEAFF. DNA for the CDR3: TGTGCCAGCAGCTTATTCAGACAGACCATGAACACTGAAGCTTTCTTT.

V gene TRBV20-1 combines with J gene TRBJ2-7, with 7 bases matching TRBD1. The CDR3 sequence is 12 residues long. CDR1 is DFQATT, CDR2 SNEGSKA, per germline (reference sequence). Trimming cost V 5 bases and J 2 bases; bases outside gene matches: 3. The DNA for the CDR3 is TGCAGTGCTCATGACAGGGCCTACGAGCAGTACTTC. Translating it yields CSAHDRAYEQYF.

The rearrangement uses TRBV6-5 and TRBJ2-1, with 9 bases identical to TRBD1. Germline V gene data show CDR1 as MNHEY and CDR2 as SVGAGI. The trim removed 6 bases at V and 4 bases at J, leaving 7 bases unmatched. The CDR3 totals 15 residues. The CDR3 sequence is CASRPDRGSYNEQFF. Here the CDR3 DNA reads TGTGCCAGCAGACCAGACAGGGGGTCATACAATGAGCAGTTCTTC.

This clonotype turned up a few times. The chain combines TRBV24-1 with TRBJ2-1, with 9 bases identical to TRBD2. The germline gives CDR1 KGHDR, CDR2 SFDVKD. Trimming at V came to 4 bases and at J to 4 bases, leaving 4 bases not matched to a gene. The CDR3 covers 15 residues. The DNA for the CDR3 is TGTGCCACCAGTGACCCTAGCGGGGTATACAATGAGCAGTTCTTC. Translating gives CATSDPSGVYNEQFF.

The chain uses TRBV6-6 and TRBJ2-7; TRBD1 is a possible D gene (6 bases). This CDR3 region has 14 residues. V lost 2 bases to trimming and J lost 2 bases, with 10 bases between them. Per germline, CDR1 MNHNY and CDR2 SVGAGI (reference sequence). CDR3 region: CASSYGGSTYEQYF. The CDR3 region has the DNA TGTGCCAGCAGTTACGGGGGCTCAACCTACGAGCAGTACTTC.

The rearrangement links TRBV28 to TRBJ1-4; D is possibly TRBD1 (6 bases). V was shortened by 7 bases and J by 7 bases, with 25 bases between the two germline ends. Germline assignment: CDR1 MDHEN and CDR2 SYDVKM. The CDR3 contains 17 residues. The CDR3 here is CASIPSGWGRSPEKLFF. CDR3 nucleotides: TGTGCCAGCATCCCCTCAGGATGGGGGCGGAGTCCTGAAAAACTGTTTTTT.

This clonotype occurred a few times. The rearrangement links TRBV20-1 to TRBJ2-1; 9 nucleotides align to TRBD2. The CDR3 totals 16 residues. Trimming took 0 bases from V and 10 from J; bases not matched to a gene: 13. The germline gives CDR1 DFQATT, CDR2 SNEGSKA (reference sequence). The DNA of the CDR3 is TGCAGTGCTAGAGATTCTCGGCCTAGCGGGGCCTACGAGCAGTTCTTC. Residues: CSARDSRPSGAYEQFF.

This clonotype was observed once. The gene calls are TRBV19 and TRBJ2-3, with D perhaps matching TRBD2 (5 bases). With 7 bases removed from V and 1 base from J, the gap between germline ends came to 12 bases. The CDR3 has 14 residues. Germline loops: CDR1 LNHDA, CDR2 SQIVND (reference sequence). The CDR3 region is CASTPLDRTDTQYF. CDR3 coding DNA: TGTGCCAGTACCCCACTAGACCGCACAGATACGCAGTATTTT.

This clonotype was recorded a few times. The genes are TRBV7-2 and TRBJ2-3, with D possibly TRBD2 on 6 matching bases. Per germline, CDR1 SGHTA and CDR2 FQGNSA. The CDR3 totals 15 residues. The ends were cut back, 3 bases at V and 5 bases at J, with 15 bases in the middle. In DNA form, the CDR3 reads TGTGCCAGCAGCTTTCAAGCACAGGAGGGAGATACGCAGTATTTT. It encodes CASSFQAQEGDTQYF.

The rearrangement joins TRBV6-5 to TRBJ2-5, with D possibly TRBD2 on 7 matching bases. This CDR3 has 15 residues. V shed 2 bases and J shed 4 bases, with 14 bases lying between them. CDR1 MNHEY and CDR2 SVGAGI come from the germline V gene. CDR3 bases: TGTGCCAGCAGTTACGGGGGGGGCAGAAGAGAGACCCAGTACTTC. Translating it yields CASSYGGGRRETQYF.

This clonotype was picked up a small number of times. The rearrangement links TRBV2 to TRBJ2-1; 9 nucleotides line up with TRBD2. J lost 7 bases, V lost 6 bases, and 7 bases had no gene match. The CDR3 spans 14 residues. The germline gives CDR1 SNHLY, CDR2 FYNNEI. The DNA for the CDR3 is TGTGCCAGCAGGAAAGCGGGAGGCGAGAATGAGCAGTTCTTC. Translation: CASRKAGGENEQFF.

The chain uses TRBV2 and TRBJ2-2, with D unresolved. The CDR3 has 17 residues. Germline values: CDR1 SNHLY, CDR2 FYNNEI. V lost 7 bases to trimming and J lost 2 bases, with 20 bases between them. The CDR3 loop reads CASKARSFPLNTGELFF. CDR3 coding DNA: TGTGCCAGCAAAGCTCGATCATTTCCACTTAACACCGGGGAGCTGTTTTTT.

The CDR3 DNA sequence: TGTGCCAGCAGACAAAGTCCGGGACGTCGTGGGCGGAACACTGAAGCTTTCTTT. Its translation: CASRQSPGRRGRNTEAFF. The chain joins TRBV7-2 to TRBJ1-1; D perhaps matches TRBD1 (5 bases). Germline V lookup: CDR1 SGHTA, CDR2 FQGNSA. Trimming stripped 6 bases from V and 1 base from J, with 24 bases between. There are 18 residues in the CDR3.

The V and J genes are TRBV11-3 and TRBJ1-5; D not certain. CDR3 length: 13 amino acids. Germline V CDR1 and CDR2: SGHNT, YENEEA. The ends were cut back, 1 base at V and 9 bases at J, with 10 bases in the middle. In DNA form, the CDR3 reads TGTGCCAGCAGCTTAGCCCTCCGTACGCCCCAGCATTTT. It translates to CASSLALRTPQHF.

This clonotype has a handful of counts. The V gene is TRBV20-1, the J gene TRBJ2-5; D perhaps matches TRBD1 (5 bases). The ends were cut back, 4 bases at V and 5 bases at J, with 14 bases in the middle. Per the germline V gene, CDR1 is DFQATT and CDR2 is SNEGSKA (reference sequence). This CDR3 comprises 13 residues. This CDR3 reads CSAIRGGRETQYF. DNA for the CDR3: TGCAGTGCTATAAGGGGCGGCCGGGAGACCCAGTACTTC.

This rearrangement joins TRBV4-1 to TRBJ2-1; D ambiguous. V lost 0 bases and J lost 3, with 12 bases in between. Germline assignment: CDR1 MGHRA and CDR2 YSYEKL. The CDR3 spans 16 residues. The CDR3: CASSQDPQQLYNEQFF. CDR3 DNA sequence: TGCGCCAGCAGCCAAGACCCCCAGCAACTCTACAATGAGCAGTTCTTC.

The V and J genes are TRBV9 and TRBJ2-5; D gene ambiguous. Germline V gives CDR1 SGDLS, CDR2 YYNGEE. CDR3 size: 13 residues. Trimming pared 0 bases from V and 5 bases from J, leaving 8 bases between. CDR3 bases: TGTGCCAGCAGCGTAGGTTTTAGCGAGACCCAGTACTTC. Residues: CASSVGFSETQYF.

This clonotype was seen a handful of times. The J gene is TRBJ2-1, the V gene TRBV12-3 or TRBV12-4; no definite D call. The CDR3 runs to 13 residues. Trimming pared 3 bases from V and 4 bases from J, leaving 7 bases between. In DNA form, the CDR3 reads TGTGCCAGCAGTTTCGTTGGGTACAATGAGCAGTTCTTC. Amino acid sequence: CASSFVGYNEQFF.

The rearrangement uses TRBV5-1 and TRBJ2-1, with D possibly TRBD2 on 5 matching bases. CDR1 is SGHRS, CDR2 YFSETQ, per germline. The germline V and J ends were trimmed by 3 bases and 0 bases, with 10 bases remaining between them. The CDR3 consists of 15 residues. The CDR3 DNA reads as TGCGCCAGCAGCTGTGAGGGCAACTCCTACAATGAGCAGTTCTTC. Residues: CASSCEGNSYNEQFF.

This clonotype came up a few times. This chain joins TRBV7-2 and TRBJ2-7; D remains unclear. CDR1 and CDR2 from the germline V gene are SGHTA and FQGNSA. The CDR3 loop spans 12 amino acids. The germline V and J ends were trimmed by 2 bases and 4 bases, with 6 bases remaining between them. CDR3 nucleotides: TGTGCCAGCAGCTTAACGTGGTACGAGCAGTACTTC. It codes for CASSLTWYEQYF.

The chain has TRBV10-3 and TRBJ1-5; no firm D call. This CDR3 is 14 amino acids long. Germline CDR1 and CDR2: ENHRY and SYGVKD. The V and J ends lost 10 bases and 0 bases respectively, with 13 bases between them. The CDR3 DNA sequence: TGTGCCACCTCGGACGGGGATAGCAATCAGCCCCAGCATTTT. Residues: CATSDGDSNQPQHF.

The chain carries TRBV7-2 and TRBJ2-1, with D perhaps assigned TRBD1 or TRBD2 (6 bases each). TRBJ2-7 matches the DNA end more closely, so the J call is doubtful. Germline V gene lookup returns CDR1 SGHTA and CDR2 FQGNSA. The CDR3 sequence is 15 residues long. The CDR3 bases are TGTGCCAGCAGCTTAGTTACAGGGAGGTACAATGAGCAGTACTTC. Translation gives CASSLVTGRYNEQYF.